What follows are 8 T cell receptor beta chains derived from one specimen sequenced in a study of control samples from healthy donors and cancer patients. The table came from immunoSEQ multiplex PCR; TCRdb's copy has only in-frame clones and leaves some out. The table has around 150,000 clones, approximately 90% seen once. The sequenced sample consisted of blood. Receptors originate from a man aged 25 to 40 in good health.

The chain is built from TRBV28 and TRBJ2-1; D is undetermined. This CDR3 contains 10 residues. V shed 4 bases and J shed 16 bases, with 11 bases lying between them. Germline lookup yields CDR1 MDHEN and CDR2 SYDVKM. The CDR3 protein is CASSSRSVFF. DNA for the CDR3: TGTGCCAGCAGTTCCCGGAGTGTTTTCTTC. Based on the CDR3 plus reference TRBV28 and TRBJ2-1, the full variable domain is DVKVTQSSRYLVKRTGEKVFLECVQDMDHENMFWYRQDPGLGLRLIYFSYDVKMKEKGDIPEGYSVSREKKERFSLILESASTNQTSMYLCASSSRSVFFGPGTRLTVL.

The CDR3 coding sequence is TGTGCCATCATAACGGACAGGACGGAAGCTTTCTTT. It codes for CAIITDRTEAFF. The chain recombines TRBV10-3 with TRBJ1-1, with 7 bases lining up with TRBD1. The length of the CDR3 is 12 residues. V lost 7 bases, J lost 8 bases, and 7 bases stayed unmatched. In germline, CDR1 is ENHRY, CDR2 SYGVKD.

The rearrangement links TRBV29-1 to TRBJ1-2; TRBD1 aligns across 8 bases. This CDR3 spans 13 amino acids. The germline CDR1 and CDR2 sequences are SQVTM and ANQGSEA. The V and J ends lost 6 bases and 4 bases, in that order; junction bases with no gene match: 7. The CDR3 DNA is TGCAGCGTGCCGACAGGGGTTGGCTATGGCTACACCTTC. Its translation is CSVPTGVGYGYTF.

This chain joins TRBV13 and TRBJ1-6, with TRBD1 as a possible D gene (5 bases). Germline-derived CDR1 and CDR2 are PRHDT and FYEKMQ (reference sequence). V lost 0 bases and J lost 5, with 8 bases in between. The CDR3 is 15 amino acids. CDR3 in amino acids: CASSLGLGHNSPLHF. DNA of the CDR3: TGTGCCAGCAGCTTAGGCTTGGGACATAATTCACCCCTCCACTTT. Full variable domain (missing parts from reference TRBV13 and TRBJ1-6): AAGVIQSPRHLIKEKRETATLKCYPIPRHDTVYWYQQGPGQDPQFLISFYEKMQSDKGSIPDRFSAQQFSDYHSELNMSSLELGDSALYFCASSLGLGHNSPLHFGNGTRLTVT.

This chain joins TRBV7-2 and TRBJ2-1; a weak D match, TRBD1 (7 bases). CDR3 length: 13 residues. In germline, CDR1 is SGHTA, CDR2 FQGNSA. The germline V and J ends were trimmed by 5 bases and 11 bases, with 16 bases remaining between them. CDR3 sequence (DNA): TGTGCCAGCAGCAATCAGGGGGGAGGAAAGCAGTTCTTC. As protein: CASSNQGGGKQFF.

The rearrangement uses TRBV12-3 or TRBV12-4 and TRBJ1-6; D call uncertain. V was cut by 5 bases and J by 11 bases, with 1 base left in between. The CDR3 consists of 9 residues. For the CDR3, the DNA is TGTGCCAGCAGTCCACCCCTCCACTTT. It translates to CASSPPLHF.

The chain has TRBV25-1 and TRBJ1-5, with a weak D call TRBD1 (5 bases). Germline V gives CDR1 MGHDK, CDR2 SYGVNS. The V and J ends lost 6 bases and 7 bases respectively, with 13 bases between them. This CDR3 has 13 amino acids. The CDR3 protein is CASSDERGQPQHF. The DNA of the CDR3 is TGTGCCAGCAGCGACGAAAGGGGACAGCCCCAGCATTTT.

This clone was counted a single time. V usage is TRBV9 and J usage is TRBJ1-3; 7 bases map to TRBD1. The CDR3 has 15 residues. V trimming: 4 bases; J trimming: 0 bases; junction bases outside the gene matches: 4. Germline V lookup: CDR1 SGDLS, CDR2 YYNGEE. The CDR3: CASSPTGVSGNTIYF. In nucleotides, the CDR3 is TGTGCCAGCAGCCCAACAGGGGTCTCTGGAAACACCATATATTTT. The whole variable domain, remainder taken from reference TRBV9 and TRBJ1-3, is DSGVTQTPKHLITATGQRVTLRCSPRSGDLSVYWYQQSLDQGLQFLIQYYNGEERAKGNILERFSAQQFPDLHSELNLSSLELGDSALYFCASSPTGVSGNTIYFGEGSWLTVV.